The 24 T cell receptor beta chains below all came from one sample that was sequenced in a study of CD8+ T cells in alopecia areata. Extracted RNA was reverse transcribed, and the resulting cDNA served as sequencing template. Here immunoSEQ multiplex PCR was the method, and the copy in TCRdb shows in-frame clones only, minus some. The sample yields approximately 1,500 clones, without any singletons. The material sequenced was lesional skin. These receptors were obtained from a C3H/HeJ mouse with alopecia areata. The mouse line has the MHC haplotype H2-k.

This clone was counted a few times. TCRdb and the translated DNA give different amino acids at residue 13; the protein presented here is the one translated from the DNA. Genes here carry mouse names. The read terminates 3 residues ahead of where the CDR3 ends, so the germline J gene completes it. This chain links TRBV13-2 with TRBJ1-3, with TRBD1 matching 10 bases. The CDR3 spans 16 residues. CDR1 and CDR2 (germline): NNHNN, SYGAGS (reference sequence). CDR3 residues: CASSDRQGAGGNTLYF. CDR3 DNA (partial): TGTGCCAGCAGTGACCGACAGGGGGCTGGTGGAAATACG.

This clone was picked up many times. Gene names follow the mouse nomenclature. The read finishes 4 residues shy of the CDR3 end, and the germline J gene is used to complete it. The V call is TRBV5, the J call TRBJ1-1; no definite D call. The CDR3 runs to 11 residues. The germline V gene encodes CDR1 LGHNA and CDR2 YNLKQL (reference sequence). Partial CDR3 DNA: TGTGCCAGCAGCCAAGAGGGA. Its protein is CASSQEG. The full CDR3 protein is CASSQEGEVFF.

This clone was seen only a few times. Mouse germline and gene names are used. The DNA ends 4 residues before the CDR3 does, and the rest of the CDR3 is filled in from the germline J gene. The rearrangement joins TRBV3 to TRBJ2-7; 11 bases fit TRBD2. Trimming cost V 5 bases and J 0 bases; bases outside gene matches: 6. The germline V gene has CDR1 SNHLY and CDR2 FYNGKV (reference sequence). The CDR3 is 16 residues long. CDR3 DNA (partial): TGTGCCAGCAGCCCGACTGGGGGGGGGAGCTCCTAT. Amino acids: CASSPTGGGSSY. In full, the CDR3 reads CASSPTGGGSSYEQYF.

This clone was counted many times. Gene and germline names: mouse. The read terminates 4 residues before the CDR3 end, so the remaining end is supplied by the germline J gene. The chain carries TRBV13-2 and TRBJ2-1; 7 bases agree with TRBD1. Germline trimming cut 0 bases from V and 0 bases from J; bases unmatched to any gene: 3. The CDR3 consists of 16 residues. Germline V CDR1 and CDR2: NNHNN, SYGAGS (reference sequence). The CDR3 reads CASGDAGTANYAEQFF. The CDR3 bases that were read are TGTGCCAGCGGTGATGCAGGGACAGCTAACTATGCT.

This clone was counted at least ten times. Genes and germline are mouse. The sequenced fragment ends 4 residues before the CDR3 boundary, so the rest is inferred from the germline J gene. The V and J genes are TRBV19 and TRBJ2-2; TRBD1 agrees at 7 bases. V was clipped by 5 bases and J by 0 bases; unmatched bases: 7. The germline CDR1 and CDR2 sequences are FNHDT and SITEND (reference sequence). The CDR3 length is 16 residues. CDR3 residues: CASRTGTDSNTGQLYF. The part of the CDR3 DNA that was read is TGTGCCAGCAGAACCGGGACAGATTCAAACACCGGG.

This clone rates as medium-sized. Gene names follow the mouse nomenclature. Read coverage stops 4 residues before the CDR3 terminus; the germline J gene supplies the remainder. Other DNA variants within this sample encode the same CDR3. This chain joins TRBV31 and TRBJ1-2; 9 bases align to TRBD1. Germline values: CDR1 GKSSPN, CDR2 SITVG. CDR3 length equals 16 residues. With 0 bases clipped from V and 4 bases from J, the junction kept 9 bases outside the gene matches. Here the CDR3 reads CAWSLLDRGTGSDYTF. The sequenced part of the CDR3 DNA is TGTGCCTGGAGTCTACTGGACAGGGGAACGGGCTCC.

This clone is classed as medium-sized. Germline and genes here are mouse. The missing CDR3 end, 4 residues past where the read stops, is filled in from the germline J gene. The chain couples TRBV19 to TRBJ1-4; TRBD1 might be the D (6 bases). This CDR3 is 14 amino acids long. Germline-derived CDR1 and CDR2 are FNHDT and SITEND (reference sequence). The CDR3 sequence: CASSMGGRSERLFF. The CDR3 bases that were read are TGTGCCAGCAGTATGGGGGGGCGCTCCGAA.

This clone was recorded many times. Gene and germline names: mouse. The read ends 4 residues shy of where the CDR3 ends; the end is completed using the germline J gene. This chain joins TRBV19 and TRBJ1-1; TRBD1 is a possible D gene (5 bases). CDR1 and CDR2 from the germline V gene are FNHDT and SITEND (reference sequence). Trimming stripped 4 bases from V and 3 bases from J, with 7 bases between. CDR3 length equals 12 residues. The sequenced CDR3 bases are TGTGCCAGCAGTGTACAGGACACA. This sequence encodes CASSVQDT. The CDR3 in full is CASSVQDTEVFF. The full variable domain, in which reference TRBV19 and TRBJ1-1 provide the parts outside the CDR3, is GGIITQTPKFLIGQEGQKLTLKCQQNFNHDTMYWYRQDSGKGLRLIYYSITENDLQKGDLSEGYDASREKKSSFSLTVTSAQKNEMAVFLCASSVQDTEVFFGKGTRLTVV.

By frequency in the sample, this clone is medium-sized. Each gene name is a mouse one. The read terminates 4 residues ahead of where the CDR3 ends, so the germline J gene completes it. Other DNA sequences in this specimen translate into the identical CDR3. The chain recombines TRBV13-1 with TRBJ1-2, with D maybe TRBD1 (5 bases). With 4 bases removed from V and 0 bases from J, the gap between germline ends came to 7 bases. This CDR3 is 13 amino acids long. Germline assignment: CDR1 NSHNY and CDR2 SYGAGN. CDR3 bases read: TGTGCCAGCAGTCAGGGAGCAAACTCC. This gives the protein CASSQGANS. The whole CDR3 reads CASSQGANSDYTF.

With respect to this clone: The genes are named according to mouse. The read stops 4 residues short of the end of the CDR3; the missing end is completed from the germline J gene. V usage is TRBV4 and J usage is TRBJ2-7; D is perhaps TRBD2 (6 bases). The ends were cut back, 5 bases at V and 3 bases at J, with 11 bases in the middle. The germline gives CDR1 LGHDT, CDR2 YNNKQL (reference sequence). The CDR3 contains 13 residues. The CDR3 DNA, read in part, is TGTGCCAGCAGCGCCCGACTGGTCTAT. Amino acids: CASSARLVY. The whole CDR3 sequence is CASSARLVYEQYF.

The sample holds many counts of this clone. Mouse gene names and germline throughout. The CDR3 goes on 4 residues after the read ends, and that part is filled in from the germline J gene. This chain joins TRBV13-2 and TRBJ2-4; 8 bases match TRBD2. This CDR3 is built from 15 residues. From germline, CDR1 is NNHNN and CDR2 SYGAGS (reference sequence). The covered CDR3 bases are TGTGCCAGCGGTGATGCTTGGGGGGGGGAAAAC. Encoded protein: CASGDAWGGEN. The complete CDR3 reads CASGDAWGGENTLYF.

There are many counts of this clone. Germline and genes: mouse. The read terminates 4 residues before the CDR3 end, so the remaining end is supplied by the germline J gene. The rearrangement links TRBV3 to TRBJ2-7; 10 nucleotides match TRBD2. Germline-derived CDR1 and CDR2 are SNHLY and FYNGKV (reference sequence). J was trimmed by 0 bases and V by 2 bases; bases with no gene match: 1. The length of the CDR3 is 15 residues. The CDR3: CASSLLGGRSYEQYF. The DNA read from the CDR3 is TGTGCCAGCAGCTTACTGGGGGGGCGCTCCTAT.

At least ten counts were recorded for this clone. Genes and germline are mouse. The read is 4 residues too short to cover the CDR3 end, so that end is filled in from the germline J gene. This sequence joins TRBV19 and TRBJ2-7; D perhaps matches TRBD1 (5 bases). Per the germline V gene, CDR1 is FNHDT and CDR2 is SITEND (reference sequence). V lost 4 bases and J 3 bases, leaving 11 bases between the germline ends. The CDR3 covers 13 residues. CDR3 DNA, as far as it was read: TGTGCCAGCAGTCGACAGATCCTCTAT. Residues: CASSRQILY. The entire CDR3 is CASSRQILYEQYF.

This clone is medium-sized. Mouse germline and gene names are used. The read ends 4 residues shy of where the CDR3 ends; the end is completed using the germline J gene. This chain links TRBV19 with TRBJ2-5; 9 bases match TRBD1. The CDR3 sequence is 14 residues long. Germline values: CDR1 FNHDT, CDR2 SITEND (reference sequence). CDR3: CASSIGDREDTQYF. The sequenced CDR3 bases are TGTGCCAGCAGTATAGGGGACAGGGAAGAC.

This clone has ten or more counts. Gene and germline names: mouse. The read is 4 residues too short to cover the CDR3 end, so that end is filled in from the germline J gene. V gene TRBV13-3 combines with J gene TRBJ1-1; perhaps TRBD1 as D (5 bases). The ends were cut back, 3 bases at V and 0 bases at J, with 6 bases in the middle. The CDR3 is 13 residues long. The germline gives CDR1 NNHDY, CDR2 SYVADS. CDR3 region: CASSGGQNTEVFF. The part of the CDR3 DNA that was read is TGTGCCAGCAGTGGGGGACAGAACACA.

About this clone: The protein recorded in TCRdb does not match the translated DNA at residue 10; the protein presented here comes from translating the DNA. All gene names here are mouse names. The read is 3 residues too short to cover the CDR3 end, so that end is filled in from the germline J gene. The chain is built from TRBV19 and TRBJ1-6, with D possibly being TRBD1 (6 bases). TRBJ1-6 is an ORF; its function is uncertain. The length of the CDR3 is 13 residues. The germline V gene has CDR1 FNHDT and CDR2 SITEND (reference sequence). Trimming cost V 0 bases and J 10 bases, with 8 bases left between them. CDR3 DNA (partial): TGTGCCAGCAGTATAGGTCAGGGGTCGCCC. It yields the protein CASSIGQGSP. The whole CDR3 is CASSIGQGSPLYF.

In its sample, this clone ranks as medium-sized (0.01 to 0.1%). Gene names are the mouse ones. The read gets to within 4 residues of the CDR3 end, and the germline J gene fills in the rest. The V call is TRBV17, the J call TRBJ2-2; 7 bases fit TRBD1. CDR3 length: 16 residues. J gave up 1 base and V 1 base, and 3 bases lay outside the gene matches. Germline V gives CDR1 MNHDT, CDR2 YYDKIL. The CDR3 reads CASSRGQGKNTGQLYF. Partial CDR3 DNA: TGTGCTAGCAGTAGAGGACAGGGAAAAAACACCGGG.

This clone was recorded at least ten times. Germline and genes: mouse. With the read ending 4 residues before the CDR3 end, the germline J gene is used to fill in that end. The chain has TRBV13-2 and TRBJ1-1, with D possibly being TRBD1 (5 bases). The length of the CDR3 is 14 residues. Germline CDR1 and CDR2: NNHNN and SYGAGS (reference sequence). V lost 0 bases and J 4 bases, leaving 10 bases between the germline ends. The part of the CDR3 DNA that was read is TGTGCCAGCGGTGATGCCGGACAACTCACA. It specifies CASGDAGQLT. The complete CDR3 sequence is CASGDAGQLTEVFF.

This clone was counted many times. Gene names denote mouse genes. The read gets to within 4 residues of the CDR3 end, and the germline J gene fills in the rest. The V call is TRBV14, the J call TRBJ1-1; D not certain. Trimming took off 0 bases at V and 1 base at J, with 4 bases between the two ends. The CDR3 is made up of 13 amino acids. Germline CDR1 is SGHDT and CDR2 is FRDEAV. The CDR3 bases that were read are TGTGCCAGCAGTTTCTTGGGAAACACA. Translating gives CASSFLGNT. The CDR3 reads in full as CASSFLGNTEVFF.

This clone was seen ten or more times. The listed genes are named as in mouse. The CDR3 is cut off 4 residues early in the read; its end comes from the germline J gene. At the DNA level, this CDR3 is encoded by other sequences in the same sample as well. The chain links TRBV13-2 to TRBJ2-3; TRBD2 matches at 11 bases. CDR1 is NNHNN, CDR2 SYGAGS, per germline (reference sequence). V lost 5 bases and J lost 0; bases outside the gene matches: 2. CDR3 length equals 15 residues. The sequenced CDR3 bases are TGTGCCAGCGGGGACTGGGGGGCTAGTGCAGAA. Protein: CASGDWGASAE. The entire CDR3 protein reads CASGDWGASAETLYF.

This clone occurred many times. The gene symbols are mouse symbols. The missing CDR3 end, 4 residues past where the read stops, is filled in from the germline J gene. The chain is built from TRBV19 and TRBJ2-1; 7 nucleotides match TRBD1. With 4 bases clipped from V and 1 base from J, the junction kept 2 bases outside the gene matches. From germline, CDR1 is FNHDT and CDR2 SITEND (reference sequence). This CDR3 is built from 14 residues. The DNA read from the CDR3 is TGTGCCAGCAGTCCGGGACAGAACTATGCT. Its translation: CASSPGQNYA. The whole CDR3 reads CASSPGQNYAEQFF.

A few counts support this clone. Mouse gene names apply. The missing CDR3 end, 4 residues past where the read stops, is filled in from the germline J gene. V usage is TRBV13-3 and J usage is TRBJ2-3; 9 positions match TRBD2. CDR3 length equals 14 residues. Trimming took 4 bases from V and 4 from J; bases not matched to a gene: 4. The germline V gene encodes CDR1 NNHDY and CDR2 SYVADS. Partial CDR3 DNA: TGTGCCAGCAGTATGGGGGGGCGCACAGAA. It specifies CASSMGGRTE. The full CDR3 is CASSMGGRTETLYF.

In regard to this clone: The gene symbols are mouse symbols. The read comes to an end 4 residues before the CDR3 does, leaving the germline J gene to fill in the end. The gene calls are TRBV2 and TRBJ2-1; the match to TRBD1 covers 8 bases. CDR1 LGHNA and CDR2 YSYQKL come from the germline V gene. The CDR3 is 14 residues long. The CDR3 region is CASSQGTGTSEQFF. The CDR3 bases that were read are TGTGCCAGCAGCCAAGGGACAGGGACGTCT.

This clone was seen only a few times. At residue 13, the TCRdb protein departs from the DNA translation, so the protein shown here was derived from the DNA itself. Mouse names are used for the genes. The CDR3 end lies 3 residues beyond the end of the read and is filled in from the germline J gene. V gene TRBV13-1 combines with J gene TRBJ1-3; 10 positions match TRBD1. The CDR3 totals 16 residues. The germline gives CDR1 NSHNY, CDR2 SYGAGN. Germline trimming cut 8 bases from V and 3 bases from J; bases unmatched to any gene: 11. The CDR3 spells CARRDRQGAGGNTLYF. CDR3 DNA (partial): TGTGCCAGAAGGGACCGACAGGGGGCTGGTGGAAATACG.